This T cell receptor (beta chain) was recovered during a study of blood T cell repertoires in COVID-19 (dated by TCRdb to the early 2020s). Study-level background: Samples from collaborators originated in the United States, Italy and Spain and spanned both the acute and convalescent phases of COVID-19. The prospective study material was composed of cDNA or gDNA derived from T cells, B-cell-depleted T cells, or PBMCs. Deeply sampled blood TCRbeta repertoires from subjects exposed to, actively infected with, or recovered from COVID-19 were included in the dataset. The repertoires were released in a freely available public database meant as a resource for research on the immune response to SARS-CoV-2. The samples were drawn from the first 160 participants of the ongoing ImmuneRACE study and from 950 to 1,500 subjects provided by 6 global collaborators. Nearly every sample came with metadata listing a de-identified subject ID, COVID-19 status, age in years and sex. Where HLA class I and class II types were available, the types were taken from metadata supplied by the sample provider, not from assay-based typing. Paper-wide results and their limitations: Clinical and demographic metadata were provided uncurated, with the amount varying by source and participant.

This clone was detected once. Its binding antigen is unknown. Base qualities are missing; no much larger clone stands one base away. The CDR3 sequence holds 20 residues, the cysteine and phenylalanine included. This entry keeps only the CDR3 DNA: 60 bases, framed from base 1. In the prospective study, participants were about 18 to 100 years old, resided in fewer than 25 geographic areas of the United States, and were enrolled through a virtual design. In the prospective study, cohorts were assigned on the basis of participant-reported clinical history obtained from a screening survey and a study questionnaire. For ImmuneRACE Cohort 3, a participant was defined as recovered based on two consecutive negative NP/OP PCR tests, clearance by a healthcare professional, or resolution of symptoms. In the prospective study, mobile phlebotomists collected whole blood, serum and a nasopharyngeal or oropharyngeal swab from each participant. Participants in the prospective study had the option to provide additional blood draws and questionnaires over an approximately 2-month period. Before DNA extraction, prospective study blood samples were shipped either frozen or at room temperature.

TCRbeta CDR3 regions were amplified from genomic DNA using the immunoSEQ Assay, a bias-controlled multiplex PCR. Regarding the original processing steps: The number of nucleated cells in each sample was estimated from the amplification of reference gene primers within the assay. To quantify the absolute abundance of each unique TCRbeta CDR3 rearrangement, sequence reads were collapsed and filtered. For each sample, productive Simpson clonality was calculated by taking the square root of Simpson's diversity index across productive rearrangements. Here the immuneACCESS table is served through TCRdb, limited to in-frame sequences with V and J called. Missing clones are a known gap in these copies; in checked studies unresolved V genes cover under half, and the rest lacks a known reason. The D gene and trimming were derived from the DNA, and the V and J assignments and clone size from that table. In all, the sample holds about 210,000 clones, and 70% to 90% of those were seen once. The top ten hold about 9.3% of the sample.

This clonotype originated in a man aged 35 to 55 who had recovered from COVID-19. Sample: PBMCs or T cells enriched from blood (not recorded which). The V gene is TRBV21-1 and the J gene is TRBJ2-2; TRBD1, as called in the table, went unchecked against the DNA. TRBV21-1 is termed a pseudogene. The CDR3 here reads CASSPTAGDAVGCRAGELFF. Here is the DNA: TGTGCCAGCAGCCCGACAGCAGGGGACGCCGTAGGCTGCCGAGCCGGGGAGCTGTTTTTT.